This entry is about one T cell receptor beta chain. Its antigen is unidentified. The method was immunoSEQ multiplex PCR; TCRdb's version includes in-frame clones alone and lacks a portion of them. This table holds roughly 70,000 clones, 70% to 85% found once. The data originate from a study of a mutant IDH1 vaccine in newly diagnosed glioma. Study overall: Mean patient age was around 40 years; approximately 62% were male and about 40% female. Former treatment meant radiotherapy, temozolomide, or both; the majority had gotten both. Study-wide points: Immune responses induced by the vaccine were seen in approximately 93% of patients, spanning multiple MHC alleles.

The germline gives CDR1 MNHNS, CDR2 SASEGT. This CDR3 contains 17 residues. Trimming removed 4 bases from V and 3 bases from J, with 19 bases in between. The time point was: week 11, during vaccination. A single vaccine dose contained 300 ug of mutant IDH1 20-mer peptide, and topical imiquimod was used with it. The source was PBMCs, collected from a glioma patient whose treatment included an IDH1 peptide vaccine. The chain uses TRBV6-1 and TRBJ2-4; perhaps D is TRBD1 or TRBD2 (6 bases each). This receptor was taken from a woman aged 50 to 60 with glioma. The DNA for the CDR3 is TGTGCCAGCAGTGCTCAACAGGGACTGGGGCTCAAAAACATTCAGTACTTC. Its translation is CASSAQQGLGLKNIQYF.